One sample yielded the 21 T cell receptor beta chains listed below, sequenced in a study of vaccination and CD4 T cells after COVID-19. Oncomine TCR Beta short-read sequencing was applied to DNA from cultured CD4+ T cells. TCRdb redid the calling of the PCR reads with MiXCR, one entry per CDR3 protein. The sample has about 15,000 distinct CDR3 sequences; approximately 26% are singletons. These receptors lack a known antigen. Documented treatment: approximately nine-day PBMC culture with coronavirus spike peptide pools or control peptides (ViraFEST assay). The sequenced material came from cultured CD4+ T cells from blood. The source of these receptors is a human donor with COVID-19.

J is TRBJ2-3 and V is TRBV18; TRBD2 agrees at 10 bases. In germline, CDR1 is KGHSH, CDR2 LQKENI. The CDR3 consists of 16 residues. J gave up 1 base and V 3 bases, and 4 bases lay outside the gene matches. Here the CDR3 DNA reads TGTGCCAGCTCACCCATTACTAGCGGGGGCACAGATACGCAGTATTTT. Its translation is CASSPITSGGTDTQYF.

The J gene is TRBJ2-5, the V gene TRBV2; 7 nucleotides line up with TRBD1. The CDR3 totals 14 residues. The ends lost 6 bases at V and 4 bases at J; junction bases unmatched: 8. CDR1 SNHLY and CDR2 FYNNEI come from the germline V gene. CDR3 DNA: TGTGCCAGCAGACCGGACAGGAGCTTAGAGACCCAGTACTTC. Residues: CASRPDRSLETQYF.

The chain combines TRBV20-1 with TRBJ1-2; D is uncertain. The germline CDR1 and CDR2 sequences are DFQATT and SNEGSKA (reference sequence). CDR3 length equals 12 residues. Trimming cost V 3 bases and J 3 bases, with 8 bases left between them. The CDR3 reads CSASGSHYGYTF. CDR3 nucleotide sequence: TGCAGTGCTAGCGGATCTCACTATGGCTACACCTTC.

The V gene is TRBV27, the J gene TRBJ1-1; no firm D call. Germline V gives CDR1 MNHEY, CDR2 SMNVEV (reference sequence). This CDR3 spans 13 amino acids. The ends were cut back, 3 bases at V and 3 bases at J, with 8 bases in the middle. The CDR3 spells CASSFTRDTEAFF. CDR3 DNA sequence: TGTGCCAGCAGTTTTACCCGGGACACTGAAGCTTTCTTT.

The chain links TRBV6-2 or TRBV6-3 to TRBJ2-3, with D tentatively TRBD1 (5 bases). Germline V gives CDR1 MNHEY, CDR2 SVGEGT. The V gene lost 2 bases and the J gene lost 3 bases, with 21 bases spanning the gap. The CDR3 is 18 residues long. The CDR3 loop is CASSYLKQVRVSTDTQYF. The CDR3 DNA reads as TGTGCCAGCAGTTACCTAAAACAGGTTAGGGTATCGACAGATACGCAGTATTTT.

This clonotype was picked up a small number of times. The chain links TRBV27 to TRBJ2-7; D is tentatively TRBD1 or TRBD2 (5 bases each). V shed 7 bases and J shed 5 bases, with 12 bases lying between them. This CDR3 is built from 12 residues. Germline loops: CDR1 MNHEY, CDR2 SMNVEV (reference sequence). The CDR3: CASKRGDHEQYF. CDR3 DNA: TGTGCCAGCAAAAGAGGGGACCACGAGCAGTACTTC.

This sequence joins TRBV7-3 and TRBJ2-1; the match to TRBD1 covers 8 bases. Germline V gene data show CDR1 as SGHTA and CDR2 as FQGTGA. Trimming at V came to 5 bases and at J to 5 bases, leaving 11 bases not matched to a gene. The CDR3 is 16 amino acids. CDR3 sequence (DNA): TGTGCCAGCAGCGTCGGACAGGGCCAAACACACAATGAGCAGTTCTTC. It translates to CASSVGQGQTHNEQFF.

V gene TRBV28 combines with J gene TRBJ2-7; D perhaps matches TRBD2 (5 bases). The CDR3 contains 13 residues. Germline V gives CDR1 MDHEN, CDR2 SYDVKM. The V gene lost 4 bases and the J gene lost 0 bases, with 7 bases spanning the gap. This CDR3 reads CASSWGASYEQYF. The CDR3 DNA is TGTGCCAGCAGTTGGGGAGCCTCCTACGAGCAGTACTTC. Filled out from reference TRBV28 and TRBJ2-7, the complete variable domain reads DVKVTQSSRYLVKRTGEKVFLECVQDMDHENMFWYRQDPGLGLRLIYFSYDVKMKEKGDIPEGYSVSREKKERFSLILESASTNQTSMYLCASSWGASYEQYFGPGTRLTVT.

There are a few counts of this clonotype. The gene calls are TRBV5-1 and TRBJ1-2; D is unresolved. The CDR3 extends over 15 amino acids. From germline, CDR1 is SGHRS and CDR2 YFSETQ. Trimming left V 2 bases short and J 6 bases short, with 17 bases between. CDR3 bases: TGCGCCAGCAGCTTTGTCCTGCCCGGGGTTAATGGCTACACCTTC. Encoded protein: CASSFVLPGVNGYTF. Drawing the rest from reference TRBV5-1 and TRBJ1-2, the complete variable domain is KAGVTQTPRYLIKTRGQQVTLSCSPISGHRSVSWYQQTPGQGLQFLFEYFSETQRNKGNFPGRFSGRQFSNSRSEMNVSTLELGDSALYLCASSFVLPGVNGYTFGSGTRLTVV.

The chain combines TRBV6-1 with TRBJ1-1; D is uncertain. V was clipped by 8 bases and J by 1 base, with 5 bases between them. This CDR3 contains 11 residues. The germline gives CDR1 MNHNS, CDR2 SASEGT. The CDR3 is CASHRNTEAFF. CDR3 nucleotides: TGTGCCAGCCACCGGAACACTGAAGCTTTCTTT.

The chain carries TRBV12-5 and TRBJ2-5; D possibly corresponds to TRBD1 (6 bases). V lost 2 bases and J lost 3, with 7 bases in between. In germline, CDR1 is LGHNT, CDR2 FRNRAP. The CDR3 totals 13 residues. As DNA, the CDR3 is TGTGCTAGTGGTTTGCCAGGGGAAGAGACCCAGTACTTC. Protein: CASGLPGEETQYF.

This clonotype was observed a handful of times. The J gene is TRBJ2-3, the V gene TRBV29-1; D is unresolved. The CDR3 has 13 residues. V shed 7 bases and J shed 2 bases, with 13 bases lying between them. The germline V gene encodes CDR1 SQVTM and CDR2 ANQGSEA. The CDR3 DNA sequence: TGCAGCGGGGAAGGCGGAGCCACAGATACGCAGTATTTT. Its protein product is CSGEGGATDTQYF.

This chain joins TRBV12-3 or TRBV12-4 and TRBJ2-3; no definite D call. There are 15 residues in the CDR3. V gave up 8 bases and J gave up 0 bases, with 15 bases separating them. CDR3 nucleotide sequence: TGTGCCAGCGTATGGCGGCAGTCTAGCACAGATACGCAGTATTTT. It codes for CASVWRQSSTDTQYF.

CDR3 sequence reads: CASSYGVGNTEAFF. The CDR3 bases are TGTGCCAGCAGCTACGGGGTGGGGAACACTGAAGCTTTCTTT. This sequence joins TRBV7-9 and TRBJ1-1; the D is unclear. V was trimmed by 4 bases and J by 1 base, leaving 10 bases between them. The CDR3 consists of 14 residues. Per germline, CDR1 SEHNR and CDR2 FQNEAQ (reference sequence).

The chain has TRBV19 and TRBJ1-1; 7 nucleotides align to TRBD1. J was trimmed by 1 base and V by 6 bases; bases with no gene match: 11. Germline CDR1 reads LNHDA; CDR2 reads SQIVND (reference sequence). This CDR3 spans 16 amino acids. This chain's CDR3 is CASSSTTGAENTEAFF. The CDR3, as DNA: TGTGCCAGTAGCTCAACTACAGGGGCCGAGAACACTGAAGCTTTCTTT.

This clonotype has more than one count but fewer than ten. The rearrangement uses TRBV21-1 and TRBJ1-4. TRBV21-1 is labeled a pseudogene. This CDR3 spans 14 amino acids. In DNA, the CDR3 is TGTGCCAGCAGCAATGGCGTCAGCAAAGAAAAACTGTTTTTT. Amino acid sequence: CASSNGVSKEKLFF.

The chain uses TRBV11-3 and TRBJ1-2; D might be TRBD1 (6 bases). Trimming took off 2 bases at V and 0 bases at J, with 10 bases between the two ends. There are 15 residues in the CDR3. Germline V gene data show CDR1 as SGHNT and CDR2 as YENEEA. This chain's CDR3 is CASSLNNRANYGYTF. The CDR3 bases are TGTGCCAGCAGCTTAAACAACAGGGCTAACTATGGCTACACCTTC.

The genes are TRBV7-2 and TRBJ1-5; D remains ambiguous. V was cut by 3 bases and J by 1 base, with 4 bases left in between. The CDR3 has 13 amino acids. Germline assignment: CDR1 SGHTA and CDR2 FQGNSA. The CDR3 DNA sequence: TGTGCCAGCAGCTTGAACAGCAATCAGCCCCAGCATTTT. As protein: CASSLNSNQPQHF.

This clonotype appeared a single time. V usage is TRBV6-1 and J usage is TRBJ2-7; 8 bases agree with TRBD2. The CDR3 sequence is 13 residues long. The germline gives CDR1 MNHNS, CDR2 SASEGT. V trimming: 5 bases; J trimming: 7 bases; junction bases outside the gene matches: 7. In nucleotides, the CDR3 is TGTGCCAGCAGTCGGGGGGGGGCGGGTGAGCAGTACTTC. Its protein product is CASSRGGAGEQYF.

This clonotype was detected a few times. This chain joins TRBV7-8 and TRBJ1-5; D call uncertain. The V gene's germline CDR1 is SGHVS and CDR2 FQNEAQ. The CDR3 consists of 13 residues. V shed 2 bases and J shed 5 bases, with 7 bases lying between them. The CDR3 region has the DNA TGTGCCAGCAGCTTATTACGGGATCAGCCCCAGCATTTT. Encoded protein: CASSLLRDQPQHF.

By share, this clonotype ranks as medium-sized. The rearrangement joins TRBV6-1 to TRBJ1-2; D unresolved. Germline CDR1 and CDR2: MNHNS and SASEGT. The V gene lost 5 bases and the J gene lost 3 bases, with 19 bases spanning the gap. This CDR3 comprises 16 residues. The CDR3 DNA follows: TGTGCCAGCAGTCGGTCTTTTAATCTGATGGACTATGGCTACACCTTC. Translated, it gives CASSRSFNLMDYGYTF.